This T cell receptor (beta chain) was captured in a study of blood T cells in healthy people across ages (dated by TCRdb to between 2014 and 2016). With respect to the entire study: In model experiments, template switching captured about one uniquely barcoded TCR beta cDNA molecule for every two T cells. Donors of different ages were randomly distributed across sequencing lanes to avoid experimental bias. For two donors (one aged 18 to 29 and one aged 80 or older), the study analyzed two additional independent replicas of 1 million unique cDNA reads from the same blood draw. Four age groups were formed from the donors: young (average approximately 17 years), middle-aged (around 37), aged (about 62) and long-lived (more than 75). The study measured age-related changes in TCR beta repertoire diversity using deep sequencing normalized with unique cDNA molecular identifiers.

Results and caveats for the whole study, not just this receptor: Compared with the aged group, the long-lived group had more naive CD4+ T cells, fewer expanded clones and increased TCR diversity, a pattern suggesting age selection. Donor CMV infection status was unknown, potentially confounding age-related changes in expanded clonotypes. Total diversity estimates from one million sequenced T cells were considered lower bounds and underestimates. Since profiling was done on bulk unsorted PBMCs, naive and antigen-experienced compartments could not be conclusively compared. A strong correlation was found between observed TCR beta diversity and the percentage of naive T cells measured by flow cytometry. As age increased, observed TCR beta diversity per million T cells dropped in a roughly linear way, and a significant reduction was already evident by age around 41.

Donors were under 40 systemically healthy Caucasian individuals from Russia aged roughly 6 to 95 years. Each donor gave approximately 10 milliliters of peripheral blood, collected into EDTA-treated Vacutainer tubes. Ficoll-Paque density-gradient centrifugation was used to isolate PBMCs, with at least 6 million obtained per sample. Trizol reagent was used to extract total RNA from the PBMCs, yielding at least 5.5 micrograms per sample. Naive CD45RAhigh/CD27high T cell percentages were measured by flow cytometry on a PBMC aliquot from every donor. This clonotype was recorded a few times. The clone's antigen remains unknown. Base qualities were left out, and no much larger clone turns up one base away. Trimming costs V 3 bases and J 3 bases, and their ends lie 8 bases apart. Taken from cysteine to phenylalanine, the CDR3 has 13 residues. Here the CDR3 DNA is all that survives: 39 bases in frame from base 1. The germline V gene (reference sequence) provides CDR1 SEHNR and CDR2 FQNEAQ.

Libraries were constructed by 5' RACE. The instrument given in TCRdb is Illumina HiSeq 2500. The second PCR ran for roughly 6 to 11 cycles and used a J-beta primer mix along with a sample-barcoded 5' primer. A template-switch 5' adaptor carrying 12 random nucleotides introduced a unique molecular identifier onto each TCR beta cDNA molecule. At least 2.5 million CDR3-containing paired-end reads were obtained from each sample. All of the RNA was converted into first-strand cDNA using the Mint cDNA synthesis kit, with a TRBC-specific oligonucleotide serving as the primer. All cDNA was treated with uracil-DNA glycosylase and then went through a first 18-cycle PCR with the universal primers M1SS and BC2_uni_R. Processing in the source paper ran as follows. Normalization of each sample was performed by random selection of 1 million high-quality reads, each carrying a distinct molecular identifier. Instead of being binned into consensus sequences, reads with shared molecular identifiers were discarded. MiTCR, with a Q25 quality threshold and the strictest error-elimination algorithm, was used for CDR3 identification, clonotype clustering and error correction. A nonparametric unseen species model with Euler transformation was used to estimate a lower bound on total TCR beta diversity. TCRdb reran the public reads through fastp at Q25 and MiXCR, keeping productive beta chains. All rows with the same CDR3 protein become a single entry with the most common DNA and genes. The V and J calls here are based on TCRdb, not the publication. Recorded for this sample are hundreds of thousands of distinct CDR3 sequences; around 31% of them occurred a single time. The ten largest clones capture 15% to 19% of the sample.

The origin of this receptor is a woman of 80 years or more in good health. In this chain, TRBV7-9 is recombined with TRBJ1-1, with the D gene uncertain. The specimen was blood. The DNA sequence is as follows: TGTGCCAGCAGCTTTGCCGGGGACACTGAAGCTTTCTTT. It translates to CASSFAGDTEAFF. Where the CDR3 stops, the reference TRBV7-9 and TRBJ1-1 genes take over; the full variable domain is DTGVSQNPRHKITKRGQNVTFRCDPISEHNRLYWYRQTLGQGPEFLTYFQNEAQLEKSRLLSDRFSAERPKGSFSTLEIQRTEQGDSAMYLCASSFAGDTEAFFGQGTRLTVV.